The clone carrying this TCR beta chain was found once. The source of the sample is a study of blood T cell repertoires in COVID-19. Overall study: The United States, Italy and Spain were the sources of the acute and convalescent COVID-19 samples. PBMCs, B-cell-depleted T cells, or T cells provided the cDNA or gDNA that made up the material.

In the authors' workflow: Estimation of nucleated cell counts relied on the amplification of reference gene primers. Produced via immunoSEQ multiplex PCR; TCRdb's table is partial and in-frame only. V, J and clone size are those of that table, while D and trimming were read from the DNA. Here the sample spans roughly 70,000 clones, more than 75% being singletons. The CDR3 extends over 15 amino acids. Germline V gives CDR1 MNHEY, CDR2 SVGEGT. With 4 bases clipped from V and 2 bases from J, the junction kept 4 bases outside the gene matches. The TCR sequence derives from a man between 50 and 59 years old with acute or convalescent COVID-19. The sample taken for sequencing was peripheral blood. This chain uses TRBV6-2 or TRBV6-3 with TRBJ1-5; 8 nucleotides align to TRBD1. CDR3 coding DNA: TGTGCCAGCAGTTTAACAGGGGGGCGCAATCAGCCCCAGCATTTT. It specifies CASSLTGGRNQPQHF.